These T cell receptor beta chains were read from a single sample in a study of T cells of healthy individuals. TCRdb fed the 5' RACE reads into MiXCR, producing one record per CDR3 protein. Seen here are tens of thousands of distinct CDR3 sequences, 14% to 15% observed once, and the top ten hold around 15%. The source is a human donor in good health. Both conserved end residues are part of each CDR3. The listing skips clone size in some rows; elsewhere it reads once, few, many or a size class.

13,TRBV7-2,many,CASSLDFSAPQFF
14,TRBV6-5,.,CASSYSSPEQPQHF
17,TRBV6-2/TRBV6-3,few,CASSYRISGGALNEQFF
14,TRBV12-3/TRBV12-4,many,CASSLNLEEDEQYF
11,TRBV6-1,.,CASGGGYEQYF
16,TRBV5-4,many,CASSLPTSGSTDTQYF
16,TRBV7-2,.,CASSFVSGQPQETQYF
14,TRBV18,few,CASSPKIGNSPLHF
16,TRBV5-6,few,CASRRMWGSLNQPQHF
16,TRBV6-2/TRBV6-3,many,CASRPSGTGADNEQFF
15,TRBV11-2,many,CASSSGLRPQETQYF
13,TRBV7-3,many,CASSETRNNEQFF
16,TRBV5-4,few,CASSLAPSGGSYEQYF
18,TRBV7-2,.,CASSLQSGKRGASYEQYF
15,TRBV7-2,few,CASSLAGANNNEQFF
15,TRBV20-1,many,CSASQEVAVTDTQYF
14,TRBV6-1,.,CASSGAHSSYEQYF
16,TRBV20-1,few,CSARDRKGAAGNTIYF
17,TRBV24-1,few,CATSPGLAGISYNEQFF
12,TRBV11-2,.,CASSSGDGPRYF
13,TRBV15,.,CATRGDPGYEQYF
13,TRBV20-1,few,CSAEEQGSDTQYF
15,TRBV9,.,CASSQSGTGADTQYF
12,TRBV20-1,.,CSVGGSNYGYTF
16,TRBV4-2,few,CASSQEVRRMNTEAFF
13,TRBV20-1,.,CSARLGVNSPLHF
16,TRBV19,.,CASSGLAGAPQETQYF
13,TRBV20-1,.,CSARPTGGTEAFF
16,TRBV2,.,CASSDLRGRGRYEQYF
15,TRBV5-1,.,CASSLDGGSDEKLFF
15,TRBV7-7,many,CASSSWDRDTDTQYF
16,TRBV5-4,many,CASSLGFGQVDYGYTF
15,TRBV6-6,many,CATTVGAGGRYEQYF
17,TRBV20-1,many,CSARDHTQDYNQETQYF
15,TRBV19,few,CASTRGSGSKNEQFF
15,TRBV7-8,.,CASSQSAQVGNEQFF
15,TRBV14,.,CASSHRRTDTDTQYF
12,TRBV7-8,few,CASSRGWETQYF
12,TRBV10-3,many,CAISLGGDTQYF
15,TRBV10-3,few,CAISGSGGGPDTQYF